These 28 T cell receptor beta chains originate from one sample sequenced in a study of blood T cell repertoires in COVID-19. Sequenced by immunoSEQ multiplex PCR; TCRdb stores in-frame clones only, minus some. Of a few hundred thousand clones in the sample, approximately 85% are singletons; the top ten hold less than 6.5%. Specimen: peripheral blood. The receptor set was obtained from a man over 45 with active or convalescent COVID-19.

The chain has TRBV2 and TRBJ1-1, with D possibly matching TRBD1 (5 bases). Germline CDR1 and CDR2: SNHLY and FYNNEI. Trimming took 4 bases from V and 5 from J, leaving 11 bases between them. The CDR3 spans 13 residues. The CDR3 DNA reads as TGTGCCAGCAGTGGTGGGGAGGGGACTGAAGCTTTCTTT. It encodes CASSGGEGTEAFF. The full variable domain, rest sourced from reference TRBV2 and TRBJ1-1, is EPEVTQTPSHQVTQMGQEVILRCVPISNHLYFYWYRQILGQKVEFLVSFYNNEISEKSEIFDDQFSVERPDGSNFTLKIRSTKLEDSAMYFCASSGGEGTEAFFGQGTRLTVV.

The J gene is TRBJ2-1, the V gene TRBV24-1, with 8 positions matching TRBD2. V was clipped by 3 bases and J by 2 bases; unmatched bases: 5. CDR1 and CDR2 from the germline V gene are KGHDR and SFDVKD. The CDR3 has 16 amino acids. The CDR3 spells CATSDKLSGTYNEQFF. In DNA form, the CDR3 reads TGTGCCACCAGTGATAAACTTAGCGGGACCTACAATGAGCAGTTCTTC.

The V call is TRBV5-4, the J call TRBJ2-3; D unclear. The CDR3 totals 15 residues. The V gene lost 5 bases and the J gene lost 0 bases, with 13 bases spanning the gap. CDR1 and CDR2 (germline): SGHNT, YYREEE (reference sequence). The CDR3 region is CASSLTVASTDTQYF. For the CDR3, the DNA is TGTGCCAGCAGTTTGACGGTAGCTAGCACAGATACGCAGTATTTT.

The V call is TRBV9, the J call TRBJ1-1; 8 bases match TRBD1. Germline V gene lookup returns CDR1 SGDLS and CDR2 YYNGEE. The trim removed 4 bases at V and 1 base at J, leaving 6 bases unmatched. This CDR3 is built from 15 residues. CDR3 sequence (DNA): TGTGCCAGCAGCCCGCGACAGGGGACGAACACTGAAGCTTTCTTT. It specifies CASSPRQGTNTEAFF. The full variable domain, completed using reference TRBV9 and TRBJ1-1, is DSGVTQTPKHLITATGQRVTLRCSPRSGDLSVYWYQQSLDQGLQFLIQYYNGEERAKGNILERFSAQQFPDLHSELNLSSLELGDSALYFCASSPRQGTNTEAFFGQGTRLTVV.

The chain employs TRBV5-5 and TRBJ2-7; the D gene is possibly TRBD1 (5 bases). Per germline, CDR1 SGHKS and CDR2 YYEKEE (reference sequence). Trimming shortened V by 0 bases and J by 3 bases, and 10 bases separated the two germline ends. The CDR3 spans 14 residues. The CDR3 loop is CASSLETADYEQYF. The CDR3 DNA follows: TGTGCCAGCAGCTTGGAGACAGCAGACTACGAGCAGTACTTC.

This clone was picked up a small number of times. CDR3 sequence: CASAKAGSGFSSYEQYF. The CDR3 nucleotides read TGTGCCAGCGCCAAAGCCGGTAGCGGGTTCAGCTCCTACGAGCAGTACTTC. V gene TRBV7-9 combines with J gene TRBJ2-7; 7 nucleotides agree with TRBD2. Losses at the gene ends were 8 bases for V and 0 bases for J; bases not matched to a gene: 16. The CDR3 spans 17 residues. CDR1 and CDR2 from the germline V gene are SEHNR and FQNEAQ (reference sequence).

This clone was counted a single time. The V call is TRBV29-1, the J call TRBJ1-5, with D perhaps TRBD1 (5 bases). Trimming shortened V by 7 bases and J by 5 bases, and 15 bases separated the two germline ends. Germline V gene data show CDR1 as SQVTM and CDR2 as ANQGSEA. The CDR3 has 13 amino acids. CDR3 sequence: CSEVGVSDQPQHF. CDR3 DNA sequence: TGCAGCGAAGTAGGGGTTAGTGATCAGCCCCAGCATTTT.

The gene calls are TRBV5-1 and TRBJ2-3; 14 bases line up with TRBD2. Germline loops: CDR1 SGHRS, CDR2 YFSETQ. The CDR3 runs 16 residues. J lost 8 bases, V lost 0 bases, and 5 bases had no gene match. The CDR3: CASSLEGLAGVITQYF. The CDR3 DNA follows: TGCGCCAGCAGCTTGGAGGGACTAGCGGGAGTAATTACGCAGTATTTT. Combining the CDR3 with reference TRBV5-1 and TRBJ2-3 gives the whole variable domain KAGVTQTPRYLIKTRGQQVTLSCSPISGHRSVSWYQQTPGQGLQFLFEYFSETQRNKGNFPGRFSGRQFSNSRSEMNVSTLELGDSALYLCASSLEGLAGVITQYFGPGTRLTVL.

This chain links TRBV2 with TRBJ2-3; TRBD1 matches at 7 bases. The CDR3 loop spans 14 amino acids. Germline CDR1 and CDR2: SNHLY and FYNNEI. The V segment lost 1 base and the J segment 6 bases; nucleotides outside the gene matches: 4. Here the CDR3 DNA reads TGTGCCAGCAGTGAAGGACAGGGATGGGATACGCAGTATTTT. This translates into CASSEGQGWDTQYF.

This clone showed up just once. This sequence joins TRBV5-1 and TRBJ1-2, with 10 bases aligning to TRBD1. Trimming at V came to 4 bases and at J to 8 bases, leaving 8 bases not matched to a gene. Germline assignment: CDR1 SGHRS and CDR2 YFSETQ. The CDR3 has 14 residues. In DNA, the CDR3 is TGCGCCAGCAGCACCGCGGGACAGGGGAGCGGCTACACCTTC. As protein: CASSTAGQGSGYTF.

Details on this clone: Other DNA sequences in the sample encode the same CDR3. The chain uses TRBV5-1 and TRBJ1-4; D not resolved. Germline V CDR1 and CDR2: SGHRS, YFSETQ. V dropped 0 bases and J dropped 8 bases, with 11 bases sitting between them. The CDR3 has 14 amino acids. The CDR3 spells CASSLGGRGEKLFF. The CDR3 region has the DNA TGCGCCAGCAGCTTGGGAGGGAGAGGGGAAAAACTGTTTTTT.

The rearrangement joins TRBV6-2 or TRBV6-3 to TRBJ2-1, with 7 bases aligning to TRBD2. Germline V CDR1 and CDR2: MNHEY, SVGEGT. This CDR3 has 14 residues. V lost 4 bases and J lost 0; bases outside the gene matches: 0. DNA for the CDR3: TGTGCCAGCAGTTCTAGCGGCTCCTACAATGAGCAGTTCTTC. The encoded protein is CASSSSGSYNEQFF.

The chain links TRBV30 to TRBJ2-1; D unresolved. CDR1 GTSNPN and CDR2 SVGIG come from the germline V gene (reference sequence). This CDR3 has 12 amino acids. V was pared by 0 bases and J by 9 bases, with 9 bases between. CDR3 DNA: TGTGCCTGGAGTGTACAACTATCTGAGCAGTTCTTC. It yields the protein CAWSVQLSEQFF.

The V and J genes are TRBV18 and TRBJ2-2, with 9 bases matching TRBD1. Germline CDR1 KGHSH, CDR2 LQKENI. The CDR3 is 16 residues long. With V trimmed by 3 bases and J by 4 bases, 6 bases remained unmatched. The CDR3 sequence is CASSPRTGAGTGELFF. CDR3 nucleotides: TGTGCCAGCTCACCCCGGACAGGGGCGGGCACCGGGGAGCTGTTTTTT.

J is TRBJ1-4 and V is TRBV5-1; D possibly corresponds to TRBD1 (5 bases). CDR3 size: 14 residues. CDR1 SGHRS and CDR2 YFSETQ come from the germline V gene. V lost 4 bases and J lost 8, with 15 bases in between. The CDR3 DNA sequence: TGCGCCAGCAGCCTCCGGGACGGGGGAGAAAAACTGTTTTTT. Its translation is CASSLRDGGEKLFF.

The CDR3 DNA reads as TGTGCCAGCAGAGTAACAGGTACAGGCGAGCAGTACTTC. Its protein is CASRVTGTGEQYF. This rearrangement joins TRBV27 to TRBJ2-7; a weak D match, TRBD1 (5 bases). V lost 6 bases to trimming and J lost 6 bases, with 15 bases between them. This CDR3 is 13 amino acids long. Germline V gene sequence: CDR1 MNHEY, CDR2 SMNVEV (reference sequence).

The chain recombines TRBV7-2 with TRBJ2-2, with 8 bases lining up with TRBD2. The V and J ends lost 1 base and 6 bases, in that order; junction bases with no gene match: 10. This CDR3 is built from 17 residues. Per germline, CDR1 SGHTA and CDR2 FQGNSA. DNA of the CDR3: TGTGCCAGCAGCTTAGTCCCGGGACTAGATCCCCCCGGGGAGCTGTTTTTT. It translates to CASSLVPGLDPPGELFF. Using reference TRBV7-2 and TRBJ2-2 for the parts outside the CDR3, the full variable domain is GAGVSQSPSNKVTEKGKDVELRCDPISGHTALYWYRQSLGQGLEFLIYFQGNSAPDKSGLPSDRFSAERTGGSVSTLTIQRTQQEDSAVYLCASSLVPGLDPPGELFFGEGSRLTVL.

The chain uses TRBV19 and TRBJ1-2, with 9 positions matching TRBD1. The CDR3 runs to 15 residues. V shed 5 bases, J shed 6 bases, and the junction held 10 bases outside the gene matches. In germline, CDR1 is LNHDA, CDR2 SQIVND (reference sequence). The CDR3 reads CASSPSDRGIHGYTF. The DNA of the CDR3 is TGTGCCAGTAGTCCCTCGGACAGGGGTATACATGGCTACACCTTC.

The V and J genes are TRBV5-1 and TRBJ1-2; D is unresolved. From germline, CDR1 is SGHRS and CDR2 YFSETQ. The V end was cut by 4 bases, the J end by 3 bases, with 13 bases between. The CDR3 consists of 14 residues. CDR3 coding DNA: TGCGCCAGCAGCCGACTTACACCCGACTATGGCTACACCTTC. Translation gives CASSRLTPDYGYTF.

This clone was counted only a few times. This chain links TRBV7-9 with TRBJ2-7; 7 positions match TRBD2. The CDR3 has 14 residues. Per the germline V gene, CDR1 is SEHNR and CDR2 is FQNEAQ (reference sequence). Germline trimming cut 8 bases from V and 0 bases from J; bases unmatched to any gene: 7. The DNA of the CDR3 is TGTGCCAGCGGCGGACTAGTCAACTCCTACGAGCAGTACTTC. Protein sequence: CASGGLVNSYEQYF.

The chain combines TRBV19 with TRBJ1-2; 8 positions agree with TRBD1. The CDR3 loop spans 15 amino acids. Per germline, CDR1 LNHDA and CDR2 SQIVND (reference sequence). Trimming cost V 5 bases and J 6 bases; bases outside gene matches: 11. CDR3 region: CASSASGTGINGYTF. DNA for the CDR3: TGTGCCAGTAGTGCAAGTGGGACAGGTATCAATGGCTACACCTTC. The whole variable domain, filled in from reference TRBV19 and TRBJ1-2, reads DGGITQSPKYLFRKEGQNVTLSCEQNLNHDAMYWYRQDPGQGLRLIYYSQIVNDFQKGDIAEGYSVSREKKESFPLTVTSAQKNPTAFYLCASSASGTGINGYTFGSGTRLTVV.

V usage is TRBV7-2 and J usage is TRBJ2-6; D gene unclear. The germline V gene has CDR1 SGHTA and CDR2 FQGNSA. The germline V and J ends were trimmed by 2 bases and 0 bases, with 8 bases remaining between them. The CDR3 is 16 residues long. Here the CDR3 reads CASSLIAVSGANVLTF. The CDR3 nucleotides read TGTGCCAGCAGCTTAATTGCGGTCTCTGGGGCCAACGTCCTGACTTTC. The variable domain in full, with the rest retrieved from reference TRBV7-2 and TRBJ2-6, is GAGVSQSPSNKVTEKGKDVELRCDPISGHTALYWYRQSLGQGLEFLIYFQGNSAPDKSGLPSDRFSAERTGGSVSTLTIQRTQQEDSAVYLCASSLIAVSGANVLTFGAGSRLTVL.

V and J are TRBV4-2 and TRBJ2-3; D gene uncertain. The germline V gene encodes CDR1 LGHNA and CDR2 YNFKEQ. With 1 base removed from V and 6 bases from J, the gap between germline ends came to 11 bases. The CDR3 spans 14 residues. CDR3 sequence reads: CASSQGASPDTQYF. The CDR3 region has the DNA TGTGCCAGCAGCCAAGGGGCCTCCCCGGATACGCAGTATTTT.

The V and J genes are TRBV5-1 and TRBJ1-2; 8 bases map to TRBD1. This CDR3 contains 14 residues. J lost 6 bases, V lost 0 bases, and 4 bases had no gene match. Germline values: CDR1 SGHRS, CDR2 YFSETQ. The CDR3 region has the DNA TGCGCCAGCAGCTTGGAGGACAGGGTTAATGGCTACACCTTC. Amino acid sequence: CASSLEDRVNGYTF.

DNA of the CDR3: TGTGCCAGCAGCCAAGGCAAATCTAGCGCAAGCACAGATACGCAGTATTTT. Translation gives CASSQGKSSASTDTQYF. The chain joins TRBV3-1 (or the pseudogene TRBV3-2) to TRBJ2-3; D perhaps matches TRBD2 (6 bases). The CDR3 covers 17 residues. The germline V gene encodes CDR1 LGHDT and CDR2 YNNKEL (reference sequence). Trimming shortened V by 1 base and J by 0 bases, and 14 bases separated the two germline ends.

This CDR3 is CASSQDGWGGSTGELFF. The CDR3 region has the DNA TGTGCCAGCAGCCAAGATGGCTGGGGAGGTAGCACCGGGGAGCTGTTTTTT. The V gene is TRBV3-1 (or the pseudogene TRBV3-2), the J gene TRBJ2-2, with a possible D match to TRBD2 (6 bases). V was clipped by 0 bases and J by 4 bases, with 15 bases between them. The CDR3 covers 17 residues. Germline V CDR1 and CDR2: LGHDT, YNNKEL (reference sequence).

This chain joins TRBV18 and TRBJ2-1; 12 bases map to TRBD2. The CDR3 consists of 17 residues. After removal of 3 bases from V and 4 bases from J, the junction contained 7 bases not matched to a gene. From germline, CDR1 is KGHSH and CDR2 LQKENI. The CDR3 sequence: CASSPELLAGGYNEQFF. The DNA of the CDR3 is TGTGCCAGCTCACCGGAACTGCTAGCGGGAGGGTACAATGAGCAGTTCTTC.

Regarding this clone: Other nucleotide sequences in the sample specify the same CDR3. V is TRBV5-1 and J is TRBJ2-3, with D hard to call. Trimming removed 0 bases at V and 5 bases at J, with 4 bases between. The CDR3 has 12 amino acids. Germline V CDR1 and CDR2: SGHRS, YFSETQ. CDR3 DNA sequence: TGCGCCAGCAGCTTGGCCCTAGATACGCAGTATTTT. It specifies CASSLALDTQYF.